This T cell receptor (beta chain) derives from a study of T-cell memory formation after mild COVID-19. Looked up from germline, CDR1 is SGDLS and CDR2 is YYNGEE. After removal of 4 bases from V and 5 bases from J, the junction contained 8 bases not matched to a gene. The CDR3 loop spans 14 amino acids. The study's findings and limits: SARS-CoV-2 specificity of second-wave clones peaking day 37 was unconfirmed. CD4/CD8 balance held among clones contracting day 15 to 85, and later expanders leaned CD4+. Detection of some responders pre-infection suggested pre-existing cross-reactive memory T cells participated. The study found contracting CD4+ clones mainly in CM and EM and contracting CD8+ clones in EMRA.

Each CDR3 protein gets one entry after TCRdb re-called the 5' RACE reads with MiXCR. The table lists 300,000 to 350,000 distinct CDR3 sequences, roughly an eighth of them singletons. For this clonotype: Its antigen remains unidentified.

J is TRBJ2-5 and V is TRBV9; 7 bases agree with TRBD2. Sequencing was performed on PBMCs or a T cell subset sorted from them (not recorded which). The sequence was obtained from a man aged 18 to 35 who had mild COVID-19 (a few samples of this study predate the infection). Cell type and time point are not known. CDR3 in DNA: TGTGCCAGCAGCACCTTGACTAGCCCGGAGACCCAGTACTTC. Residues: CASSTLTSPETQYF.